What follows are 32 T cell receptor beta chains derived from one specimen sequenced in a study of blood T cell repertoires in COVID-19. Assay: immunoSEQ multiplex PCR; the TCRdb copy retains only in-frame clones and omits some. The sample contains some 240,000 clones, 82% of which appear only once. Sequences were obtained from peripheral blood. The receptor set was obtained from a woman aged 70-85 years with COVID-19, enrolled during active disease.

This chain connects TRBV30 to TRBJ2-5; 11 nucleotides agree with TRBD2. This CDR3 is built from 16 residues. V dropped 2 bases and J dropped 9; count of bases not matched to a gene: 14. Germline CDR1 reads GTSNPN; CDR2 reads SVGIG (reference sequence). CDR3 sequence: CAWSIRGNSGRVPQYF. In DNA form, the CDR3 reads TGTGCCTGGAGTATAAGGGGAAATAGCGGGAGGGTGCCCCAGTACTTC.

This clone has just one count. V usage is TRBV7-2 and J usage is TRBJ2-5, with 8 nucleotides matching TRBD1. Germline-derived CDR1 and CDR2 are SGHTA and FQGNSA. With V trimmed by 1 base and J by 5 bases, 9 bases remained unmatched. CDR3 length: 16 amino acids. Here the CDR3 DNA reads TGTGCCAGCAGCTTAGAGGGCAGGGGGCGCAGGGAGACCCAGTACTTC. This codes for CASSLEGRGRRETQYF.

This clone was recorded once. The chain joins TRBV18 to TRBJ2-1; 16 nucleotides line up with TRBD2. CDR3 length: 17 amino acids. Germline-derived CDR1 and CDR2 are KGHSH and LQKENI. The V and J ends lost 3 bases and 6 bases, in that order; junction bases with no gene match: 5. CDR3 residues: CASSPIGTSGRANEQFF. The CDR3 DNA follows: TGTGCCAGCTCACCGATCGGGACTAGCGGGAGGGCCAATGAGCAGTTCTTC. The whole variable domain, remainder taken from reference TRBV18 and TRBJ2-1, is NAGVMQNPRHLVRRRGQEARLRCSPMKGHSHVYWYRQLPEEGLKFMVYLQKENIIDESGMPKERFSAEFPKEGPSILRIQQVVRGDSAAYFCASSPIGTSGRANEQFFGPGTRLTVL.

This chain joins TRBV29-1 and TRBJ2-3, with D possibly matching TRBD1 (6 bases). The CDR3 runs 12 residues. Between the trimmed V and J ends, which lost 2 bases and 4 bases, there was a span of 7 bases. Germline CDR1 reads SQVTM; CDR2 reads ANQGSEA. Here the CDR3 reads CSVESGADTQYF. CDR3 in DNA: TGCAGCGTTGAATCAGGGGCAGATACGCAGTATTTT.

CDR3 sequence (DNA): TGTGCCAGCAGCAAATTTGTGGGACTAGTACCCCCTCCCACAGATACGCAGTATTTT. Encoded protein: CASSKFVGLVPPPTDTQYF. The chain combines TRBV21-1 with TRBJ2-3; TRBD2, as called in the table, went unchecked against the DNA. TRBV21-1 is listed as a pseudogene. The CDR3 length is 19 residues.

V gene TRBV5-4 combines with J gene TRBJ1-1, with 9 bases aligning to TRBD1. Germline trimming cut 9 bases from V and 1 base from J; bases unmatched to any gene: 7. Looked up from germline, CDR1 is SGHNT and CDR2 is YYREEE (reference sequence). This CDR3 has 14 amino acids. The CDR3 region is CATQGTGKNTEAFF. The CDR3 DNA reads TGTGCCACCCAGGGGACAGGGAAGAACACTGAAGCTTTCTTT.

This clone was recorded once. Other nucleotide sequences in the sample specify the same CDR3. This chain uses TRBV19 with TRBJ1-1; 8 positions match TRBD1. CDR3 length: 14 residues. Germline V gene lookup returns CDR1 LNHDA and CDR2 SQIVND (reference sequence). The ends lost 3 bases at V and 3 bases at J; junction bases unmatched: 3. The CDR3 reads CASSIGQGYTEAFF. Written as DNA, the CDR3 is TGTGCCAGTAGTATCGGACAGGGATACACTGAAGCTTTCTTT.

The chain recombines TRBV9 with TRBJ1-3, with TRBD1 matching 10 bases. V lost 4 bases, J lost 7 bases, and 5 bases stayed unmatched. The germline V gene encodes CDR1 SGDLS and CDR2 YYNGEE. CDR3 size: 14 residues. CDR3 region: CASSIRDRGNTIYF. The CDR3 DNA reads TGTGCCAGCAGCATCCGGGACAGGGGTAACACCATATATTTT.

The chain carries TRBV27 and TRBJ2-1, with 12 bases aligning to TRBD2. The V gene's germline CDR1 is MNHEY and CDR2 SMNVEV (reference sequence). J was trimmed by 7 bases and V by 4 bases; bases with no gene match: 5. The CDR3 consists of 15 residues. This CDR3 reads CASSSLAGGPNEQFF. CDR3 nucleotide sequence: TGTGCCAGCAGTTCTCTAGCGGGAGGGCCGAATGAGCAGTTCTTC.

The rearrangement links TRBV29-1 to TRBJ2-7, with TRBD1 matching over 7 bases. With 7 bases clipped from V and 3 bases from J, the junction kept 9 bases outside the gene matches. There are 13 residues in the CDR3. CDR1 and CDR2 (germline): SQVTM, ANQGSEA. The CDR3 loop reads CSASGTALYEQYF. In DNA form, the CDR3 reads TGCAGCGCGTCCGGGACAGCCCTCTACGAGCAGTACTTC.

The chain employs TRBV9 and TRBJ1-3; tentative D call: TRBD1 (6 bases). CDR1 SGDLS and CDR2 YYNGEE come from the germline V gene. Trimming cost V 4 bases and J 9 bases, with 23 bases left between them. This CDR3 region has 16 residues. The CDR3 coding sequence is TGTGCCAGCAGCTCCCTTACAGGGAATCTCCCCCCCACCATATATTTT. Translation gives CASSSLTGNLPPTIYF.

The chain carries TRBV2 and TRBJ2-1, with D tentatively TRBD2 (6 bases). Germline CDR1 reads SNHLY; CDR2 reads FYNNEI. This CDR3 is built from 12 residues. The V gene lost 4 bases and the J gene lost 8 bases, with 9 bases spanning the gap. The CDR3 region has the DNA TGTGCCAGCAGTGGGTGGGAGGATGAGCAGTTCTTC. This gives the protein CASSGWEDEQFF.

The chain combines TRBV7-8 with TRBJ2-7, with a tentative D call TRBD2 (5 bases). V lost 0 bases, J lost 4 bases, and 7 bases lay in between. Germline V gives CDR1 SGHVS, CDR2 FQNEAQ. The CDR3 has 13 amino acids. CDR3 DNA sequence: TGTGCCAGCAGCTTAGCGGGAGATTACGAGCAGTACTTC. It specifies CASSLAGDYEQYF.

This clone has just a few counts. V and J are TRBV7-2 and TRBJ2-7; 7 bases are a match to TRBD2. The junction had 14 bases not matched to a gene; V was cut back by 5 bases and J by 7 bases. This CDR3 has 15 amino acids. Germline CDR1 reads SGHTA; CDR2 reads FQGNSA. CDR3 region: CASSGRLASPGEQYF. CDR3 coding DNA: TGTGCCAGCAGCGGCAGACTAGCCTCCCCGGGGGAGCAGTACTTC.

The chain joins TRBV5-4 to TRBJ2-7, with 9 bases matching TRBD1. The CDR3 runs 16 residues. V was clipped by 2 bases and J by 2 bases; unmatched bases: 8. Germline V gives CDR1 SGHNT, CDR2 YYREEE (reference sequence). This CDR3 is CASSFPGQGKPYEQYF. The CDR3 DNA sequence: TGTGCCAGCAGCTTCCCTGGACAGGGGAAGCCCTACGAGCAGTACTTC.

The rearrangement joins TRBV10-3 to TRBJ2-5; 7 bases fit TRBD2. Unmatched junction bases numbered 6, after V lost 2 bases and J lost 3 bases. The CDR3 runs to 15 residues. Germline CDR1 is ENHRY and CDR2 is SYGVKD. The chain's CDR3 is CAISERAGREETQYF. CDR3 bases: TGTGCCATCAGTGAGAGGGCAGGGAGGGAAGAGACCCAGTACTTC.

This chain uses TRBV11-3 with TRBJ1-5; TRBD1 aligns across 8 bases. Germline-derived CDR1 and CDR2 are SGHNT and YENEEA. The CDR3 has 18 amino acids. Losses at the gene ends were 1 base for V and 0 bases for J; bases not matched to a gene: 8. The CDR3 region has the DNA TGTGCCAGCAGCTTAGCAGGGACAGGACGTTATAGCAATCAGCCCCAGCATTTT. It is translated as CASSLAGTGRYSNQPQHF.

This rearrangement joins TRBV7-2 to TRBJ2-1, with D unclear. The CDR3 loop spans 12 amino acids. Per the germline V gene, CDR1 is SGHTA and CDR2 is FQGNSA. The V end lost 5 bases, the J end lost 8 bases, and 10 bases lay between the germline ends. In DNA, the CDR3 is TGTGCCAGCAGCCCTAGTGTGGATGAGCAGTTCTTC. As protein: CASSPSVDEQFF.

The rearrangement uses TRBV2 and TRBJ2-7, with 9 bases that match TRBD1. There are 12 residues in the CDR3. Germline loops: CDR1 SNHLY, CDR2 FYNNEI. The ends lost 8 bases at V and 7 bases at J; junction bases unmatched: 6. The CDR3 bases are TGTGCCAGCCGGGACAGGGTGGCGGAGCAGTACTTC. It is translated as CASRDRVAEQYF.

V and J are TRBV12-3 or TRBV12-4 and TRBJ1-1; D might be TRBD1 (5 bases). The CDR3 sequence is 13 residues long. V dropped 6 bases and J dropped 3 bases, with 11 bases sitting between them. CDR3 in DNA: TGTGCCAGCAGATACAGGATCGACACTGAAGCTTTCTTT. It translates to CASRYRIDTEAFF.

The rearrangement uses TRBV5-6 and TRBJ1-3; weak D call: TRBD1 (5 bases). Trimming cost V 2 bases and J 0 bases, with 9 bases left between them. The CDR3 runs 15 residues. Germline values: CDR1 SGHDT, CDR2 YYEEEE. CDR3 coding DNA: TGTGCCAGCAGCTTAAACAGGCTCTCTGGAAACACCATATATTTT. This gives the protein CASSLNRLSGNTIYF.

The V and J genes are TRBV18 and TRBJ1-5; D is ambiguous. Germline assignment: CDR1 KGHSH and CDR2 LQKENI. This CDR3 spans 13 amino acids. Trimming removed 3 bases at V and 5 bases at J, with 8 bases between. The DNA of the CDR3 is TGTGCCAGCTCACCGGCTCGGGATCAGCCCCAGCATTTT. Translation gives CASSPARDQPQHF.

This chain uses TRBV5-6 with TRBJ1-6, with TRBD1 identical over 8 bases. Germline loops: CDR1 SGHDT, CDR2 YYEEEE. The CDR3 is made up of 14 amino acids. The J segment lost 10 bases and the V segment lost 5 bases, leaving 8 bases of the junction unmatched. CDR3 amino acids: CASRDREFDSPLHF. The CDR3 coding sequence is TGTGCCAGCAGGGACAGGGAATTCGACTCACCCCTCCACTTT.

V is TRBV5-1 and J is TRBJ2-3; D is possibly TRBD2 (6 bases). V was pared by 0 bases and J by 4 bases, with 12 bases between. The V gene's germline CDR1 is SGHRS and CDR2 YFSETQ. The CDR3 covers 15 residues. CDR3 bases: TGCGCCAGCAGCTTGGATGGTAGCGGATCAGATACGCAGTATTTT. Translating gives CASSLDGSGSDTQYF. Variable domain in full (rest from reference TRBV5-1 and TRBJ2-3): KAGVTQTPRYLIKTRGQQVTLSCSPISGHRSVSWYQQTPGQGLQFLFEYFSETQRNKGNFPGRFSGRQFSNSRSEMNVSTLELGDSALYLCASSLDGSGSDTQYFGPGTRLTVL.

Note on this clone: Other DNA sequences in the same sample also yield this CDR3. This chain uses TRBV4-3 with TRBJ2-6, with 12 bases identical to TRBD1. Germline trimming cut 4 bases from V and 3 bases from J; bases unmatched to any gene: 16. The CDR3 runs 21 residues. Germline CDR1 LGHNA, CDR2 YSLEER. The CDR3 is CASSPGPGGGTGGGGANVLTF. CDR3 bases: TGCGCCAGCAGCCCCGGCCCCGGAGGGGGGACAGGGGGCGGTGGGGCCAACGTCCTGACTTTC.

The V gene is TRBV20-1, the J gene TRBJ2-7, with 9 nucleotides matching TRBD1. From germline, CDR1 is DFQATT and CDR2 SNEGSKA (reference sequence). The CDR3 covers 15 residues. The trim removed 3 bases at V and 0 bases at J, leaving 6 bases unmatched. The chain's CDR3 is CSASAWGQGSYEQYF. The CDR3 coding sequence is TGCAGTGCTAGTGCTTGGGGACAGGGCTCCTACGAGCAGTACTTC.

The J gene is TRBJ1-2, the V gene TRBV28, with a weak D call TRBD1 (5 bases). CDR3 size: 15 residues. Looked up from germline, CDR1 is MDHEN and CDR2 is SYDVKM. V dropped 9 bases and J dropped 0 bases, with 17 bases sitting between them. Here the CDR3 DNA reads TGTGCCAGTCGACCGATAGGGGAATCTAACTATGGCTACACCTTC. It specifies CASRPIGESNYGYTF.

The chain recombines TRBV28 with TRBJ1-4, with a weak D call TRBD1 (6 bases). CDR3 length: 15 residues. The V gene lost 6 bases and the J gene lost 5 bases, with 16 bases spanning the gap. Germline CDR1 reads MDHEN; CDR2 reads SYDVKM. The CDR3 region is CASRQPGHVNEKLFF. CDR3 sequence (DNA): TGTGCCAGCAGACAACCGGGACACGTAAATGAAAAACTGTTTTTT.

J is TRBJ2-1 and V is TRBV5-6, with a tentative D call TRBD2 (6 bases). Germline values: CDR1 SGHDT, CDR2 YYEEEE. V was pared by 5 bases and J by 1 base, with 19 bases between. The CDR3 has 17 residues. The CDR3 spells CASRNSLDGGSYNEQFF. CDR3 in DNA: TGTGCCAGCAGAAATTCCCTCGACGGAGGGTCCTACAATGAGCAGTTCTTC.

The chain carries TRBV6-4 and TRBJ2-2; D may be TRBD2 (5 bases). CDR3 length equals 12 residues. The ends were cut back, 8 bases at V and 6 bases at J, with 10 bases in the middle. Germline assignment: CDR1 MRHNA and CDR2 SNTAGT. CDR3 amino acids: CASRTASGELFF. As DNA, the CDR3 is TGTGCCAGCCGGACTGCCTCCGGGGAGCTGTTTTTT.

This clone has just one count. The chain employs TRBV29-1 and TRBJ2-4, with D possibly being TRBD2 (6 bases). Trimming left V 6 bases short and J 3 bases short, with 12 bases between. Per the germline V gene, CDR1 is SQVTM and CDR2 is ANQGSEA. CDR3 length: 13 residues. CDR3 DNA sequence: TGCAGCGTGGCATGGGACTTCAAAAACATTCAGTACTTC. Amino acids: CSVAWDFKNIQYF.

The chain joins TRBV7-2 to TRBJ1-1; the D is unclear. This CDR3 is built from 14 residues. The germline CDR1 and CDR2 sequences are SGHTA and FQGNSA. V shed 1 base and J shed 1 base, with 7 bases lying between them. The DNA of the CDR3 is TGTGCCAGCAGCTTAGAGCGGCAGAACACTGAAGCTTTCTTT. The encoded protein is CASSLERQNTEAFF. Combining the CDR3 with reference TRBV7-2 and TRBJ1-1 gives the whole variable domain GAGVSQSPSNKVTEKGKDVELRCDPISGHTALYWYRQSLGQGLEFLIYFQGNSAPDKSGLPSDRFSAERTGGSVSTLTIQRTQQEDSAVYLCASSLERQNTEAFFGQGTRLTVV.